The entry that follows covers one T cell receptor (beta chain) sequence. The data stem from a study of blood T cell repertoires in COVID-19. Participants spanned ages about 18 to 90 years and resided in about 25 US areas. Cohorts were based on clinical histories the participants reported. The table came from immunoSEQ multiplex PCR; TCRdb's copy has only in-frame clones and leaves some out. The top ten clones hold approximately 12% of a sample with about 170,000 clones, about 80% of them seen once. This CDR3 comprises 19 residues. The V end was cut by 3 bases, the J end by 0 bases, with 21 bases between. Germline lookup yields CDR1 MRHNA and CDR2 SNTAGT.

Sequencing was performed on PBMCs or T cells enriched from blood (not recorded which). The sequence was collected from a man aged 45-60 years who had recovered from COVID-19. This sequence joins TRBV6-4 and TRBJ1-3; tentative D call: TRBD1 (6 bases). The chain's CDR3 is CASSEVRGFYSFSGNTIYF. In nucleotides, the CDR3 is TGTGCCAGCAGTGAAGTCAGGGGCTTCTATTCCTTCTCTGGAAACACCATATATTTT.